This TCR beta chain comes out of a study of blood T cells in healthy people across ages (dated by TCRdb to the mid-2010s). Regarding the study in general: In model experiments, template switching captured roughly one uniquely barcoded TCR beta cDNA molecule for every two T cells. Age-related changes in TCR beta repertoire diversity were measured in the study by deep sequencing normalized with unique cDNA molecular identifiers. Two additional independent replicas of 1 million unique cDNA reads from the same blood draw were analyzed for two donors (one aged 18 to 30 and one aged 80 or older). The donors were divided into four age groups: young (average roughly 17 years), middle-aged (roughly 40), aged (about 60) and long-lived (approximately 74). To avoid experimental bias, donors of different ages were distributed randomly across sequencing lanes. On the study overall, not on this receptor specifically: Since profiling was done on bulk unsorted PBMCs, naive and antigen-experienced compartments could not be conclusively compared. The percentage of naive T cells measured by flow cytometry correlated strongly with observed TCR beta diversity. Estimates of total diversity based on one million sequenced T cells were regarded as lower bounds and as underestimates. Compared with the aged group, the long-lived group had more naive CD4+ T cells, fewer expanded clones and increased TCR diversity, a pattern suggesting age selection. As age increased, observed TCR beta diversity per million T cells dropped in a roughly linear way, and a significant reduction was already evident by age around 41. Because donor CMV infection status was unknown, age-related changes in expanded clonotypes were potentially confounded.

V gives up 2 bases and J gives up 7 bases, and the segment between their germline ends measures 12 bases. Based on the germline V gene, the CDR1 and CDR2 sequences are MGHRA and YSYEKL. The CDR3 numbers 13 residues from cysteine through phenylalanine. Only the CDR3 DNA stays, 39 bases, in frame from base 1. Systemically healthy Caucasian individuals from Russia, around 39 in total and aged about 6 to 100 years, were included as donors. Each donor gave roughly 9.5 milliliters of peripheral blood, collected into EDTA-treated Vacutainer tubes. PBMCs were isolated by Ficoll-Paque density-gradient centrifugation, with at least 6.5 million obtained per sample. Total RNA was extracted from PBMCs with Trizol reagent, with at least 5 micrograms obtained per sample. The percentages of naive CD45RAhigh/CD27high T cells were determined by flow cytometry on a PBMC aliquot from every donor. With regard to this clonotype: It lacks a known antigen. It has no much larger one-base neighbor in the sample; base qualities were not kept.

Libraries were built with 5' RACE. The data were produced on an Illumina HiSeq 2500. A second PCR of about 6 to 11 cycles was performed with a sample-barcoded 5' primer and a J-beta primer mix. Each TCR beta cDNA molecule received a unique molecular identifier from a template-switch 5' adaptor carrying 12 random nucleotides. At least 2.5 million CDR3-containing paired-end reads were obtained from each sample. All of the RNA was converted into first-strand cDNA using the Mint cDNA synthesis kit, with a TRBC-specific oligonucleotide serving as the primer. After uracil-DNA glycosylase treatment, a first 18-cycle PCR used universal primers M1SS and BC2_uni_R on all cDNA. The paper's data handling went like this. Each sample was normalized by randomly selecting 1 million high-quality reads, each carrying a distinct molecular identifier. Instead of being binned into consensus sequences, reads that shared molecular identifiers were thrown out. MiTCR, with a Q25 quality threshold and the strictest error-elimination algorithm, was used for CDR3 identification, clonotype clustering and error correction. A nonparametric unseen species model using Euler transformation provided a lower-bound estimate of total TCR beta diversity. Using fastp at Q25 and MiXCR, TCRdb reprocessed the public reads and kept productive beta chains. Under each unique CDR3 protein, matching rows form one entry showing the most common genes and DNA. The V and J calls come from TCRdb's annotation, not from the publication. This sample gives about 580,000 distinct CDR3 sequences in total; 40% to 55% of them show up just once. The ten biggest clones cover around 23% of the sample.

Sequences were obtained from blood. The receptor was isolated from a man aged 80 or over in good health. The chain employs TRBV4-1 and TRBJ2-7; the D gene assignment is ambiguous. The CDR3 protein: CASSQPSPDEQYF. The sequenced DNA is TGCGCCAGCAGCCAACCATCTCCGGATGAGCAGTACTTC.